This T cell receptor (beta chain) comes out of a study of T cell responses to AZD1222 COVID-19 vaccine. Whole-study findings and limits: Close to half of spike-specific TCRs reportedly recognize unmutated variant regions. Baseline serology detected seropositivity in only a handful of AZD1222 recipients. White British people made up most donors, females outnumbered males, and clonal diversity was possibly underestimated.

Assay used: immunoSEQ multiplex PCR; TCRdb lists only in-frame clones, some missing. The profile shows about 150,000 clones, roughly 92% of them singletons. This CDR3 is built from 16 residues. Trimming left V 0 bases short and J 1 base short, with 11 bases between. From germline, CDR1 is ENHRY and CDR2 SYGVKD. On this clone: The antigen remains undetermined.

V gene TRBV10-3 combines with J gene TRBJ2-3; tentatively, D is TRBD1 or TRBD2 (7 bases each). The clonotype was recovered from an adult who received the AZD1222 COVID-19 vaccine. The sequencing here drew on peripheral blood, taken 28 days after the second AZD1222 dose. CDR3 region: CAISESGRGRTDTQYF. The CDR3 DNA reads as TGTGCCATCAGTGAGTCAGGGAGGGGGCGCACAGATACGCAGTATTTT.